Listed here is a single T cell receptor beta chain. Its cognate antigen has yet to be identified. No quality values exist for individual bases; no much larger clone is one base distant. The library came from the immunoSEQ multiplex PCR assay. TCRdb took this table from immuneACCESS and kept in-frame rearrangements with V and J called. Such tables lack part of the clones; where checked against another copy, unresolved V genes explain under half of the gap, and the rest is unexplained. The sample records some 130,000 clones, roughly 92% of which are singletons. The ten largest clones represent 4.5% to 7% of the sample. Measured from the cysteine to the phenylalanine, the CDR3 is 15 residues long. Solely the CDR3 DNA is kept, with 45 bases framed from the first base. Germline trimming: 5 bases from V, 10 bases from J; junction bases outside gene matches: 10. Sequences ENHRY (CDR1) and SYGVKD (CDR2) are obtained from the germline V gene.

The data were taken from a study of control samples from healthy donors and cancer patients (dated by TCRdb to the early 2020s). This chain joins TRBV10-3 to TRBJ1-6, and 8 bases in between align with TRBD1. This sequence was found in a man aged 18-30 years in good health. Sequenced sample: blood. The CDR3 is CAISPSDRDGSPLHF. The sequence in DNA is TGTGCCATCAGTCCTTCGGACAGGGACGGCTCACCCCTCCACTTT.